This T cell receptor beta chain originates from a study of T cells in narcolepsy. Study-level background: Healthy controls were enrolled alongside patients with narcolepsy type 1 or type 2. General study points: No autoreactive T cell clone sequences appeared in some memory CD4+ repertoires. Healthy controls reportedly lacked the autoreactive clonotypes serially found in patients' blood. HCRT-specific and TRIB2-specific autoreactive clonotypes appeared among same-patient CSF and blood CD4+ clonotypes.

About this clone itself: Its specificity is not known.

The data were produced by immunoSEQ multiplex PCR, yet TCRdb's version contains in-frame clones alone and is incomplete. The table records tens of thousands of clones, about 90% of them present only once. The sequenced sample consisted of CD45RA- memory CD4+ T cells from PBMCs. The TCR originated in a human donor with narcolepsy.

Written as DNA, the CDR3 is TGTGCCAGTAGTATATCGACCCGCCAGCATTTT. Amino acid sequence: CASSISTRQHF. This chain connects TRBV19 to TRBJ1-5; D not resolved. Germline V gene lookup returns CDR1 LNHDA and CDR2 SQIVND (reference sequence). The CDR3 totals 11 residues. V was shortened by 2 bases and J by 12 bases, with 8 bases between the two germline ends.